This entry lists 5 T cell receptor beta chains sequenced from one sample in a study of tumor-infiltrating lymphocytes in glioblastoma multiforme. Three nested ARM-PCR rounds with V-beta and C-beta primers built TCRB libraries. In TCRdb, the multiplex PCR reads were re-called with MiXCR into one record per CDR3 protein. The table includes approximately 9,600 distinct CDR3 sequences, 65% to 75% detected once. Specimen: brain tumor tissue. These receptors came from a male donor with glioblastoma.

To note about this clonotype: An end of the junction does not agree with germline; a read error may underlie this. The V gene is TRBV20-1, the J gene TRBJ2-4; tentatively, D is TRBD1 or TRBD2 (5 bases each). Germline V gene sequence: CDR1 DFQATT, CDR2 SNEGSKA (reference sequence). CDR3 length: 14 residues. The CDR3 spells CSAPRDLAKDIQYF. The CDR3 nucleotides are TGCAGTGCCCCCCGGGACCTAGCCAAAGACATTCAGTACTTC.

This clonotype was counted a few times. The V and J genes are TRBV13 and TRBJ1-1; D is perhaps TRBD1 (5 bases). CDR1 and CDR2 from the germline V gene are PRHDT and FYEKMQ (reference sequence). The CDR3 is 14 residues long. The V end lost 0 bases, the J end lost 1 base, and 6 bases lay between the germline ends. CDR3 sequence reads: CASSLGQGNTEAFF. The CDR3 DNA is TGTGCCAGCAGCTTAGGGCAGGGGAACACTGAAGCTTTCTTT.

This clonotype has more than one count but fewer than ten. The CDR3 DNA follows: TGTGCCAGCAGCTTAGAGACCAGGGGGTTCTTC. It codes for CASSLETRGFF. V and J are TRBV11-2 and TRBJ2-1, with TRBD1 as a possible D gene (6 bases). The CDR3 has 11 amino acids. Germline assignment: CDR1 SGHAT and CDR2 FQNNGV. Between the trimmed V and J ends, which lost 0 bases and 15 bases, there was a span of 9 bases.

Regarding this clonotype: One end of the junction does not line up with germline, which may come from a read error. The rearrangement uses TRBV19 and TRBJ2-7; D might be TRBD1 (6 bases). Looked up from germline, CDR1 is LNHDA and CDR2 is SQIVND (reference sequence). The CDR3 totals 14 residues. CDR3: CAGSNRDISYEQYF. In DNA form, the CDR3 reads TGTGCCGGTAGTAACCGGGACATATCCTACGAGCAGTACTTC.

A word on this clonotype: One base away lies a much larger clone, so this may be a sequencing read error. The CDR3 spells CANSSDRENTDTQYF. The CDR3 bases are TGTGCCAACAGTTCCGACAGGGAGAACACAGATACGCAGTATTTT. The chain couples TRBV28 to TRBJ2-3; 7 bases are shared with TRBD1. The CDR3 spans 15 residues. Per germline, CDR1 MDHEN and CDR2 SYDVKM. The whole variable domain, remainder taken from reference TRBV28 and TRBJ2-3, is DVKVTQSSRYLVKRTGEKVFLECVQDMDHENMFWYRQDPGLGLRLIYFSYDVKMKEKGDIPEGYSVSREKKERFSLILESASTNQTSMYLCANSSDRENTDTQYFGPGTRLTVL.